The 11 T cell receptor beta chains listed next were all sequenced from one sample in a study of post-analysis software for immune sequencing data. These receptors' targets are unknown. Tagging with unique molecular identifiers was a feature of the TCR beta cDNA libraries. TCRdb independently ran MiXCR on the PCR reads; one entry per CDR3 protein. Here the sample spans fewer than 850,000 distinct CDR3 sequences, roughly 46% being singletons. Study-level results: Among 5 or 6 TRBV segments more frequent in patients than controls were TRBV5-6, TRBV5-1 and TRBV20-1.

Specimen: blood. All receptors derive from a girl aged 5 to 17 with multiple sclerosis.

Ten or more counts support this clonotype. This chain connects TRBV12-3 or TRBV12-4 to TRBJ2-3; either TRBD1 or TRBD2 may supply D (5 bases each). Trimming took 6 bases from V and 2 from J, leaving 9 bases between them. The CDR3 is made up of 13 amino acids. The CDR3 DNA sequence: TGTGCCAGCAGCAGGGACCTCACAGATACGCAGTATTTT. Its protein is CASSRDLTDTQYF.

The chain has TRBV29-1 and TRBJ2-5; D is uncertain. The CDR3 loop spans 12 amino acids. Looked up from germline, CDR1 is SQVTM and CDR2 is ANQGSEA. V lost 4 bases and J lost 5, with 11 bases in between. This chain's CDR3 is CSVAHIGETQYF. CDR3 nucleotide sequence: TGCAGCGTTGCCCATATTGGGGAGACCCAGTACTTC.

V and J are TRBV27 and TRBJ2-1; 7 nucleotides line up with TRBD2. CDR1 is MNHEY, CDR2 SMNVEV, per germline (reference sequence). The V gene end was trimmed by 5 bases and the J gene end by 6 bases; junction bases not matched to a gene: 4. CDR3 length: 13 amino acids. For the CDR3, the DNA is TGTGCCAGCAGTAGAGGGAGGGCCAATGAGCAGTTCTTC. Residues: CASSRGRANEQFF.

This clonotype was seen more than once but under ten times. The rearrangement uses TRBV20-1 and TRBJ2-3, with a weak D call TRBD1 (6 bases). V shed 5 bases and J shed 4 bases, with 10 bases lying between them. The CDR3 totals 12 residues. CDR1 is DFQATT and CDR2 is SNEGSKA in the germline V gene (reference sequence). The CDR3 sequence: CSALEGADTQYF. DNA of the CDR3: TGCAGTGCTCTCGAGGGGGCAGATACGCAGTATTTT.

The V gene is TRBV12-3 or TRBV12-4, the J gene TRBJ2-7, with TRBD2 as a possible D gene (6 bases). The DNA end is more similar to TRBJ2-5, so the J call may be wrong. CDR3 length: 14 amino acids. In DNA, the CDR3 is TGTGCCAGCACCTTGGGAGGAAGAGGTGAGACCCAGTACTTC. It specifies CASTLGGRGETQYF.

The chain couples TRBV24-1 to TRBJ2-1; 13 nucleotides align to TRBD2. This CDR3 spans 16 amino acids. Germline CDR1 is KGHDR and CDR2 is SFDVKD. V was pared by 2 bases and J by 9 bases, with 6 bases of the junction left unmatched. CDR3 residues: CATSDWTSGSGGEQFF. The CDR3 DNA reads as TGTGCCACCAGTGATTGGACTAGCGGGAGTGGGGGTGAGCAGTTCTTC.

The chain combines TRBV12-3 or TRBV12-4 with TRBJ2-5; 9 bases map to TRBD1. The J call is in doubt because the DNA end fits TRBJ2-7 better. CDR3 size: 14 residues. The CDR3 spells CASSLPDRGYEQYF. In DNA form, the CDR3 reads TGTGCCAGCAGTTTACCGGACAGGGGCTACGAGCAGTACTTC.

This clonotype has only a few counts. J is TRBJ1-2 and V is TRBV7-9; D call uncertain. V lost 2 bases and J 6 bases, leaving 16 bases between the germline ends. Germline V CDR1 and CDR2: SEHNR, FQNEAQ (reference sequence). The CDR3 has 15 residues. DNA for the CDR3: TGTGCCAGCAGCTTAATTCAGTCACCCATACATGGCTACACCTTC. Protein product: CASSLIQSPIHGYTF.

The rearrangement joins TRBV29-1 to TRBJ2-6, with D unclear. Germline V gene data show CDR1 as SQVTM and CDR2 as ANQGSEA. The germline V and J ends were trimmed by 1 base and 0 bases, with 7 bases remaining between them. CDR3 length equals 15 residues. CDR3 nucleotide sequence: TGCAGCGTTGAAGCGGCCCTCTCTGGGGCCAACGTCCTGACTTTC. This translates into CSVEAALSGANVLTF.

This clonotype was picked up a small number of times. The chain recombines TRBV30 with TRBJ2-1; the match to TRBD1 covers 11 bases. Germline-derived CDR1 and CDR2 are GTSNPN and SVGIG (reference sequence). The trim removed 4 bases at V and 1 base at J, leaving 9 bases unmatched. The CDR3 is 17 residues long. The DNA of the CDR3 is TGTGCCTGGACTGTGGGACAGGGGGTACCGTCCTACAATGAGCAGTTCTTC. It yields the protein CAWTVGQGVPSYNEQFF.

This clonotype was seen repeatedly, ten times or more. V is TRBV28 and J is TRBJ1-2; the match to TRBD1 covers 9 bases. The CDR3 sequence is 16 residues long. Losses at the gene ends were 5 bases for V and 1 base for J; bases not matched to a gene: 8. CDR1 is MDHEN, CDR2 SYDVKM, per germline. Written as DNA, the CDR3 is TGTGCCAGCAGTCCAGTCTACAGGGGGCTTAACTATGGCTACACCTTC. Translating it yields CASSPVYRGLNYGYTF.